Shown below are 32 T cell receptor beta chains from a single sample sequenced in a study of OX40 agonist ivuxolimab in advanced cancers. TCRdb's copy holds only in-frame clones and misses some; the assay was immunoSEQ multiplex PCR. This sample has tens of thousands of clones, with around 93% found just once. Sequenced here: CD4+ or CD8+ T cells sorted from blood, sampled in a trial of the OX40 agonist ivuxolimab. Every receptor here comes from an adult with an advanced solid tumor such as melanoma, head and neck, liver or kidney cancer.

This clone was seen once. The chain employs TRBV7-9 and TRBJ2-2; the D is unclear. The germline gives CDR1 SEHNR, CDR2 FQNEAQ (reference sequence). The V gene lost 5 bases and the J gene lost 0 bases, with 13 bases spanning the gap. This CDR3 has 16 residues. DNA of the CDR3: TGTGCCAGCAGCCCCTGGTTCGGACCGAACACCGGGGAGCTGTTTTTT. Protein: CASSPWFGPNTGELFF.

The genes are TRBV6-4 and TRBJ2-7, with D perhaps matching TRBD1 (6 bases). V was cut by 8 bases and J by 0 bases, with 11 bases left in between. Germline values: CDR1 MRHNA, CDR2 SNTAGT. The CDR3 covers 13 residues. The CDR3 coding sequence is TGTGCCAGCCAGACAGGTGCCTCCTACGAGCAGTACTTC. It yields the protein CASQTGASYEQYF.

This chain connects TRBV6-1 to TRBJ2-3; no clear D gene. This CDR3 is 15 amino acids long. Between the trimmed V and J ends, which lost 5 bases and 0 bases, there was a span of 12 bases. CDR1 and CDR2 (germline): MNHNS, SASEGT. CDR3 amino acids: CASSFSSLSTDTQYF. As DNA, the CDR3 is TGTGCCAGCAGTTTTTCGAGTCTAAGCACAGATACGCAGTATTTT.

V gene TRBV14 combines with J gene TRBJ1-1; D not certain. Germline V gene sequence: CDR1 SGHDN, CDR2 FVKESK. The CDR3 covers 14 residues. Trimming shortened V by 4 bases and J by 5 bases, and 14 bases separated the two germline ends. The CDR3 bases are TGTGCCAGCAGCCGAGAGAGTCTATCGACTGAAGCTTTCTTT. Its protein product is CASSRESLSTEAFF.

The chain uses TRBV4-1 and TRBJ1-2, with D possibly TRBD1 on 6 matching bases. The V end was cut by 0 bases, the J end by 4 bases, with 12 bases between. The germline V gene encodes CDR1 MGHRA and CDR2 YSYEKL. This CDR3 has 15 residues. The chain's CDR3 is CASSQDTGRGYGYTF. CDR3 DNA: TGCGCCAGCAGCCAAGATACGGGCAGGGGCTATGGCTACACCTTC.

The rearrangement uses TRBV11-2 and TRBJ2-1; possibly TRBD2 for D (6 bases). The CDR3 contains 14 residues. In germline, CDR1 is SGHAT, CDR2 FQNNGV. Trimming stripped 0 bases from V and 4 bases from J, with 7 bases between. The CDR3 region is CASSLEAGYNEQFF. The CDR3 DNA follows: TGTGCCAGCAGCTTAGAGGCGGGGTACAATGAGCAGTTCTTC.

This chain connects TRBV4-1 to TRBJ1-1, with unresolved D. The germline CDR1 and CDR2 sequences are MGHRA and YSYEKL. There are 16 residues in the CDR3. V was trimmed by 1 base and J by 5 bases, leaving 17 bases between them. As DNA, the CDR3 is TGCGCCAGCAGCCAAGCTCAATCCGGGCCGGGGACTGAAGCTTTCTTT. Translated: CASSQAQSGPGTEAFF.

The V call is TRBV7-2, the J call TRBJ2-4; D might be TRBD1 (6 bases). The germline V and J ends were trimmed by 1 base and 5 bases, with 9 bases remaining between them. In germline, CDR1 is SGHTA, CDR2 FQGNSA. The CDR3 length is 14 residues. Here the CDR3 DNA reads TGTGCCAGCAGCTTAGTCGCAGGGGAAAACATTCAGTACTTC. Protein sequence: CASSLVAGENIQYF.

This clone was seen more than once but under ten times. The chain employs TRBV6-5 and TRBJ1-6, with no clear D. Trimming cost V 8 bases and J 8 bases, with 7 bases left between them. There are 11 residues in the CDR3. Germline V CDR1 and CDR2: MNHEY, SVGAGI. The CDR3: CASGDHSPLHF. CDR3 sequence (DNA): TGTGCCAGCGGGGATCATTCACCCCTCCACTTT.

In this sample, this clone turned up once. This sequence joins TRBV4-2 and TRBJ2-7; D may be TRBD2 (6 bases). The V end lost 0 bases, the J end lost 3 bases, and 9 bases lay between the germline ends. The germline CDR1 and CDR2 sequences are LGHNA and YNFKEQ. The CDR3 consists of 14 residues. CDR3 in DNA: TGTGCCAGCAGCCAAGAGAGACTAGGCTACGAGCAGTACTTC. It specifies CASSQERLGYEQYF.

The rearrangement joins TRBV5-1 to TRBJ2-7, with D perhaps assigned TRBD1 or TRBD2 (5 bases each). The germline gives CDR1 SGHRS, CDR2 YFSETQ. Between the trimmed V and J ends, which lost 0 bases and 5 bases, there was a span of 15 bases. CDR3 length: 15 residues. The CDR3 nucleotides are TGCGCCAGCAGCTTGGAATGGGGGAGCAGCCACGAGCAGTACTTC. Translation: CASSLEWGSSHEQYF.

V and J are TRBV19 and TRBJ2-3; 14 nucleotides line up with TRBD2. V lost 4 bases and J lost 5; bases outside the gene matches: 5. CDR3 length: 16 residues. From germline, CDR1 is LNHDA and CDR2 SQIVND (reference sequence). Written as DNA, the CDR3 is TGTGCCAGTAGTAAGGGACTAGCGGGAGTGATAGATACGCAGTATTTT. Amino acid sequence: CASSKGLAGVIDTQYF.

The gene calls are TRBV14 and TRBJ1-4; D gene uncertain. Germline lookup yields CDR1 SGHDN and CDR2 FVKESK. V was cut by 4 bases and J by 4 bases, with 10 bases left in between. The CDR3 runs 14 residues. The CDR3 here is CASSPLGHNEKLFF. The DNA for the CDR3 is TGTGCCAGCAGCCCCCTAGGGCATAATGAAAAACTGTTTTTT.

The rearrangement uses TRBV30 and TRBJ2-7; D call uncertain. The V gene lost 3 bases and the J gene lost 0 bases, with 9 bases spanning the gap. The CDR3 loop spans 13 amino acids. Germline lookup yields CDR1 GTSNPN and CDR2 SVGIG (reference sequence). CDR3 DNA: TGTGCCTGGAGAGGGAAGGTCTCCTACGAGCAGTACTTC. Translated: CAWRGKVSYEQYF.

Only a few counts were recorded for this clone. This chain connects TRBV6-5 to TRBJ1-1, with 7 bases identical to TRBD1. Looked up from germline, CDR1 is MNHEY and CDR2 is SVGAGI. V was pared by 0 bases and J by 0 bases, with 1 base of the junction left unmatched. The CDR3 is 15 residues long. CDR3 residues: CASSYSGQLNTEAFF. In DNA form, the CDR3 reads TGTGCCAGCAGTTACTCGGGACAGTTGAACACTGAAGCTTTCTTT.

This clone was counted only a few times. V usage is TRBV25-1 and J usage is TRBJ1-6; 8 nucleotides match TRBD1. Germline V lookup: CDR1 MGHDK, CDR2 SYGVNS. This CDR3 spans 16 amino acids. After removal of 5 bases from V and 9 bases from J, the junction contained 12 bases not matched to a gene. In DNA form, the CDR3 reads TGTGCCAGCAGTTCTCCGGACAGGGAGAGGGGTTCACCCCTCCACTTT. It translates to CASSSPDRERGSPLHF.

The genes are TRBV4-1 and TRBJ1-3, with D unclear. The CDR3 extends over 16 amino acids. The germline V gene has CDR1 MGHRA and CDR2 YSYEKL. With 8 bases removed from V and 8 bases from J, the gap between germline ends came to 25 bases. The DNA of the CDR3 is TGCGCCAGCGGGGAGGCCAGCTCCTCCCCTGGGGACACCATATATTTT. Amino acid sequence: CASGEASSSPGDTIYF.

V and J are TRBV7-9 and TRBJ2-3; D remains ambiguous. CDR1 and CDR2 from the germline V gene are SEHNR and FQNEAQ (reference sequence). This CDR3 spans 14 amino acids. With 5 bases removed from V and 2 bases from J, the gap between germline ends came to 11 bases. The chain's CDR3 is CASSLGLTTDTQYF. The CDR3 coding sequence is TGTGCCAGCAGCCTGGGCCTTACCACAGATACGCAGTATTTT.

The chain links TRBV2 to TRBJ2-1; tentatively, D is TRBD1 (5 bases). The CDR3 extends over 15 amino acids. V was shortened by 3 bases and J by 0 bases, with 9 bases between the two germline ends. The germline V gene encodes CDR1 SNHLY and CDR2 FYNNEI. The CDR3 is CASSEGPSSYNEQFF. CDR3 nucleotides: TGTGCCAGCAGTGAGGGGCCGAGCTCCTACAATGAGCAGTTCTTC.

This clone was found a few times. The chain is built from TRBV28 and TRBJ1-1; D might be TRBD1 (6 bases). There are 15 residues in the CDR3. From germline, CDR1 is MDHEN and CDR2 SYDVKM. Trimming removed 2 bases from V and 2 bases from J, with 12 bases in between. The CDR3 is CASSLGPGANTEAFF. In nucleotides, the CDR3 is TGTGCCAGCAGTTTAGGGCCAGGGGCAAACACTGAAGCTTTCTTT.

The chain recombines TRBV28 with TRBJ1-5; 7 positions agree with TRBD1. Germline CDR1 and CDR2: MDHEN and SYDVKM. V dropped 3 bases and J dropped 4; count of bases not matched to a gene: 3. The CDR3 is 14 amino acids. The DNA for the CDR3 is TGTGCCAGCAGTTTGGGACAGCTTAATCAGCCCCAGCATTTT. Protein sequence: CASSLGQLNQPQHF.

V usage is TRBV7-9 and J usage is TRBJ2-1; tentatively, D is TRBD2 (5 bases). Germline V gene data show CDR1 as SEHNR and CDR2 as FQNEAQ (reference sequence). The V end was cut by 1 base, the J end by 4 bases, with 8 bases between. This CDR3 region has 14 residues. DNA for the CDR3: TGTGCCAGCAGCTTAGGGAGGAATTACAATGAGCAGTTCTTC. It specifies CASSLGRNYNEQFF. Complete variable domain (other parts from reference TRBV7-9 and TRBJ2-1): DTGVSQNPRHKITKRGQNVTFRCDPISEHNRLYWYRQTLGQGPEFLTYFQNEAQLEKSRLLSDRFSAERPKGSFSTLEIQRTEQGDSAMYLCASSLGRNYNEQFFGPGTRLTVL.

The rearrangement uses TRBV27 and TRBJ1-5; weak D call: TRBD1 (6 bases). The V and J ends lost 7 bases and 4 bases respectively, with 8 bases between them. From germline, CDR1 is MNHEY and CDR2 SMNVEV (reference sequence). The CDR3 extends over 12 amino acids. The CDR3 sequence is CASKQGNQPQHF. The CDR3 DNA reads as TGTGCCAGCAAGCAGGGGAATCAGCCCCAGCATTTT.

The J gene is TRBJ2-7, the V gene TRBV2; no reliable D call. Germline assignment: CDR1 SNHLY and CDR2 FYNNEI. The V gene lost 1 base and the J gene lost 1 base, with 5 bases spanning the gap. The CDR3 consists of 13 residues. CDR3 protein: CASSEGHSYEQYF. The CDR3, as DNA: TGTGCCAGCAGTGAAGGTCATTCCTACGAGCAGTACTTC.

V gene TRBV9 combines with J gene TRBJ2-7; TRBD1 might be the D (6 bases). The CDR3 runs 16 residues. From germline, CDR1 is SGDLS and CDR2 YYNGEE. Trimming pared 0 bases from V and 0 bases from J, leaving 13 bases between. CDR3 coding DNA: TGTGCCAGCAGCGTAGATCCACAGGGTAGCTCCTACGAGCAGTACTTC. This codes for CASSVDPQGSSYEQYF.

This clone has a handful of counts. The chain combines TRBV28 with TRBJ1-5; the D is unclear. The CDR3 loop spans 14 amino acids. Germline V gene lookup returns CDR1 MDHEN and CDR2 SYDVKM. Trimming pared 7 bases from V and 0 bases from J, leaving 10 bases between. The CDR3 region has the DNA TGTGCCAGCAAAGGAGGACTTAGCAATCAGCCCCAGCATTTT. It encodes CASKGGLSNQPQHF.

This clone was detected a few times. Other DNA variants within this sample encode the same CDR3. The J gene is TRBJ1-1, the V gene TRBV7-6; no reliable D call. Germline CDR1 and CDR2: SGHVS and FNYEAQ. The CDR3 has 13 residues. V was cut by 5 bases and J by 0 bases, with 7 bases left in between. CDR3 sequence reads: CASSRGLNTEAFF. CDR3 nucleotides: TGTGCCAGCAGCCGCGGACTGAACACTGAAGCTTTCTTT.

This CDR3 reads CASSLGTENTEAFF. The CDR3 region has the DNA TGTGCCAGCAGTTTGGGGACGGAGAACACTGAAGCTTTCTTT. This chain joins TRBV27 and TRBJ1-1, with D perhaps TRBD1 (5 bases). CDR3 length: 14 residues. Germline V CDR1 and CDR2: MNHEY, SMNVEV (reference sequence). The V gene lost 3 bases and the J gene lost 1 base, with 9 bases spanning the gap.

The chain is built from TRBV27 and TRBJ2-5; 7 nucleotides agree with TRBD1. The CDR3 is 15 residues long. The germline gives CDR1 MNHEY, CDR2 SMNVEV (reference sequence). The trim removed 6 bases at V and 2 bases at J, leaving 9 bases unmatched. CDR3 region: CASSSTGTEQETQYF. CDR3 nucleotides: TGTGCCAGCAGCTCAACTGGGACAGAACAAGAGACCCAGTACTTC.

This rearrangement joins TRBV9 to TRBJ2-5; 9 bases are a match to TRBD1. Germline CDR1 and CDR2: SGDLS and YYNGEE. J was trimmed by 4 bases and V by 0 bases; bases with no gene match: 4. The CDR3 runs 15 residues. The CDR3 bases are TGTGCCAGCAGCGTAGAAGGGACAGGGATAGAGACCCAGTACTTC. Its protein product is CASSVEGTGIETQYF.

CDR3 loop: CASSTMGLATFGGWEQYF. The CDR3 bases are TGTGCCAGCAGCACCATGGGTCTAGCGACTTTTGGGGGCTGGGAGCAGTACTTC. The gene calls are TRBV27 and TRBJ2-7; TRBD1 or TRBD2 may be the D gene (6 bases each). Per germline, CDR1 MNHEY and CDR2 SMNVEV (reference sequence). This CDR3 has 18 residues. Trimming removed 6 bases from V and 7 bases from J, with 31 bases in between.

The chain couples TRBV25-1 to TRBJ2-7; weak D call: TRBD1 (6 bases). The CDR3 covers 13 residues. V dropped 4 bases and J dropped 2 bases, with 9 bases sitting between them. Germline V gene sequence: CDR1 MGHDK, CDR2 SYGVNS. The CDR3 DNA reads TGTGCCAGCAGTGCGGGACATACCTACGAGCAGTACTTC. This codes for CASSAGHTYEQYF.